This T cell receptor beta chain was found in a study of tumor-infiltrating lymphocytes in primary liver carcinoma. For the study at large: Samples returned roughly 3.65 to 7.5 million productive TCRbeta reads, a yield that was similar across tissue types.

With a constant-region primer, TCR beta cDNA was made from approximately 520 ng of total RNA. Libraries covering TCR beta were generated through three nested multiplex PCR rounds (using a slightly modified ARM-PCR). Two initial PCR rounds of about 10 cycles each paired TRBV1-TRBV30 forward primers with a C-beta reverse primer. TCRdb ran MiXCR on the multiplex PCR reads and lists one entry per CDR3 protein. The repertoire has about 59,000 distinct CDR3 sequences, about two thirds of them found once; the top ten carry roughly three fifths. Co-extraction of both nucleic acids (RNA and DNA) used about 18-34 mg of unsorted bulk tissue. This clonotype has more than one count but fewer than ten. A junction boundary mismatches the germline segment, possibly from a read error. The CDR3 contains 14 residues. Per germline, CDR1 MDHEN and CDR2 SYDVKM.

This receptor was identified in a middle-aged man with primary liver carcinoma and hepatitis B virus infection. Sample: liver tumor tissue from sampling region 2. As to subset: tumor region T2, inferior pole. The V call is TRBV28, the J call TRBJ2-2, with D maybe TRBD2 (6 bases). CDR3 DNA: TGTGCCAGCAGTGTGGCTAGCGCGACCGGGGAGCTGTTTTTC. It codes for CASSVASATGELFF.